These 5 T cell receptor beta chains were sequenced from one sample in a study of blood T cells in healthy people across ages. PCR was performed a second time for about 7 to 12 cycles using a sample-barcoded 5' primer and a J-beta primer mix. Each CDR3 protein gets one entry after TCRdb re-called the 5' RACE reads with MiXCR. The data hold approximately 960,000 distinct CDR3 sequences, with under 35% observed a single time. This sample also belongs to another study, concerning T cells of mothers and their children.

Sequencing was done on a sample of blood. The receptors here all came from a woman aged 40 to 55 in good health.

In DNA, the CDR3 is TGCAGCGTTGAAGGTATCCCCGGGACAGGGGCGAATAACTATGGCTACACCTTC. This encodes CSVEGIPGTGANNYGYTF. The genes are TRBV29-1 and TRBJ1-2; 10 bases are shared with TRBD1. The trim removed 1 base at V and 1 base at J, leaving 12 bases unmatched. Germline CDR1 and CDR2: SQVTM and ANQGSEA. The CDR3 has 18 amino acids.

This clonotype was observed once. This may come from a read error, since a much larger clone is one base off. V and J are TRBV13 and TRBJ2-7, with 12 positions matching TRBD1. This CDR3 region has 15 residues. The germline V gene encodes CDR1 PRHDT and CDR2 FYEKMQ (reference sequence). The CDR3 DNA sequence: TGTGCCTGCAGCTTCGGGGACAGGGGGCGGAACGAGCAGTACTTC. Its translation is CACSFGDRGRNEQYF.

This clonotype was detected ten times or more. This chain uses TRBV10-3 with TRBJ1-2; maybe TRBD1 (5 bases). V was clipped by 5 bases and J by 7 bases, with 8 bases between them. This CDR3 is built from 11 residues. Per the germline V gene, CDR1 is ENHRY and CDR2 is SYGVKD. DNA of the CDR3: TGTGCCATCAGTCACGGGGGTGGCTACACCTTC. Its protein product is CAISHGGGYTF.

The chain couples TRBV7-2 to TRBJ1-2, with D possibly matching TRBD1 (6 bases). Trimming stripped 3 bases from V and 4 bases from J, with 12 bases between. Germline values: CDR1 SGHTA, CDR2 FQGNSA. This CDR3 is built from 14 residues. The chain's CDR3 is CASSFTDRTYGYTF. The DNA for the CDR3 is TGTGCCAGCAGCTTCACAGACAGGACCTATGGCTACACCTTC.

This sequence joins TRBV7-2 and TRBJ2-1; 8 nucleotides agree with TRBD2. Germline V gives CDR1 SGHTA, CDR2 FQGNSA. The CDR3 has 18 residues. With V trimmed by 2 bases and J by 5 bases, 14 bases remained unmatched. CDR3 coding DNA: TGTGCCAGCAGCTTATCCTCAGGCGGGGGGCGAAAGGACAATGAGCAGTTCTTC. Encoded protein: CASSLSSGGGRKDNEQFF.